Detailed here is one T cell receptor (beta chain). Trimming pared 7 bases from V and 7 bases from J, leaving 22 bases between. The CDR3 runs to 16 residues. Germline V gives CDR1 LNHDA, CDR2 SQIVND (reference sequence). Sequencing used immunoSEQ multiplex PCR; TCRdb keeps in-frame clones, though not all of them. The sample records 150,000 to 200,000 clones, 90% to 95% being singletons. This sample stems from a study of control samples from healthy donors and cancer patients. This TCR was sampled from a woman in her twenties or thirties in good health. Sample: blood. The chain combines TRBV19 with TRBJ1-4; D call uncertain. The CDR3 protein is CASTRSDLLRTEKLFF. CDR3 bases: TGTGCCAGTACCCGATCGGACCTCCTGAGGACTGAAAAACTGTTTTTT.